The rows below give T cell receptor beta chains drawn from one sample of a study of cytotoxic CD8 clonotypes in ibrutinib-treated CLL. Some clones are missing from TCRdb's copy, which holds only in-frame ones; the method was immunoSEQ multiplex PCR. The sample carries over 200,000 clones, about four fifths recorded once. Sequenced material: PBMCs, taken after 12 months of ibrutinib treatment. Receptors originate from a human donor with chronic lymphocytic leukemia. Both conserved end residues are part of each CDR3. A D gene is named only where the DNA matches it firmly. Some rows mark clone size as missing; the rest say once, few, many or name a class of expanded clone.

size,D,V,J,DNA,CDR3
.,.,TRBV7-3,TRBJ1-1,TGTGCCAGCAGCCGGACAGCTCTGGGGACTGAAGCTTTCTTT,CASSRTALGTEAFF
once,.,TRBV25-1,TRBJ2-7,TGTGCCAGCAGGCCTGGGGGTCTATCCTACGAGCAGTACTTC,CASRPGGLSYEQYF
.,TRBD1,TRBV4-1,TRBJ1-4,TGCGCCAGCAGTCATTGGACAAACAGGGGACGGGGTGGACGGGGCGATAATGAAAAACTGTTTTTT,CASSHWTNRGRGGRGDNEKLFF
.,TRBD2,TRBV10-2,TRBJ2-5,TGCGCCAGCAGTGAGAGGGCTAGCGGGGGCGCCCAAGAGACCCAGTACTTC,CASSERASGGAQETQYF
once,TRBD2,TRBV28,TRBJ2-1,TGTGCCAGCAGTCCTTGGACTAGCAAGAGCTCCTACAATGAGCAGTTCTTC,CASSPWTSKSSYNEQFF
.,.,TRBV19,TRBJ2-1,TGTGCCAGTAGTATATTTGCAGGGGTGGACAATGAGCAGTTCTTC,CASSIFAGVDNEQFF
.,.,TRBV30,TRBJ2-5,TGTGCCTGGAGTGTCCGCGGGCTCCTCCAAGAGACCCAGTACTTC,CAWSVRGLLQETQYF
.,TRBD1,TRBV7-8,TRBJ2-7,TGTGCCAGCAGCCAAGACAGGGGACCGGGGGAGCAGTACTTC,CASSQDRGPGEQYF
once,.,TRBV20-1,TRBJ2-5,TGCAGTGCTAGAGATCAGGGTCCCCTGTACTTC,CSARDQGPLYF
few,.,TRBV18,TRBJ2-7,TGTGCCAGCTCACCACCTGGACAAGCCTACGAGCAGTACTTC,CASSPPGQAYEQYF
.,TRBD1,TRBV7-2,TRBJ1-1,TGTGCCAGCAGCCCAGGGGGACAGGGTAACACTGAAGCTTTCTTT,CASSPGGQGNTEAFF
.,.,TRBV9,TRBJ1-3,TGTGCCAGCAGCCCTTCAGGGCCATCTCTAACTGGAAACACCATATATTTT,CASSPSGPSLTGNTIYF
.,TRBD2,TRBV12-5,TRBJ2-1,TGTGCTAGCCACGGGGGGGGCGCCTACAATGAGCAGTTCTTC,CASHGGGAYNEQFF
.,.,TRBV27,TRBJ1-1,TGTGCCAGGAGTTCGGGTGAAGCTTTCTTT,CARSSGEAFF
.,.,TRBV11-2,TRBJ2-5,TGTGCCAGCAGCTTATTTGGCGGCATAGTCCAAGAGACCCAGTACTTC,CASSLFGGIVQETQYF
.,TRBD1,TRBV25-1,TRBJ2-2,TGTGCCAGCAGTGAATCAACACGGGACAGGGCTCACACCGGGGAGCTGTTTTTT,CASSESTRDRAHTGELFF
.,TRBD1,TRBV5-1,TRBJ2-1,TGCGCCAGCAAAGGGGGCGGCCAAAGCTCCTACAATGAGCAGTTCTTC,CASKGGGQSSYNEQFF
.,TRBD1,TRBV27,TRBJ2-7,TGTGCCAGCAGTTTATTCGGGACAGGGTACTACGAGCAGTACTTC,CASSLFGTGYYEQYF
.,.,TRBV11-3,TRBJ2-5,TGTGCCAGCAGCCCGGACTTGGGAGAGACCCAGTACTTC,CASSPDLGETQYF
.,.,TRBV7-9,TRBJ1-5,TGTGCCAGCAGCTCGACCAGGGATCAGCCCCAGCATTTT,CASSSTRDQPQHF
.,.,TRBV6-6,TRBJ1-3,TGTGCCAGCAGTTCCCCACAGGGCCGCTCTGGAAACACCATATATTTT,CASSSPQGRSGNTIYF
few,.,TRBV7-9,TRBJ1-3,TGTGCCAGCAGCCCGGCGGGGGTTCGGAACACCATATATTTT,CASSPAGVRNTIYF
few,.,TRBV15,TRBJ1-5,TGTGCCACCAGCAGAGTTACAGATCAGCCCCAGCATTTT,CATSRVTDQPQHF
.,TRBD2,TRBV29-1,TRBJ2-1,TGCAGCGTCGCCCGTAGGCTAGCGGGGCCCAATGAGCAGTTCTTC,CSVARRLAGPNEQFF
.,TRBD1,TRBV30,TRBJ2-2,TGTGCCTGGAGTGTAGGGGGCTGGGGCGGGGAGCTGTTTTTT,CAWSVGGWGGELFF
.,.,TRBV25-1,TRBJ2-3,TGTGCCAGCAGTGAATCCCCCCAACTAGGGGGGGACACAGATACGCAGTATTTT,CASSESPQLGGDTDTQYF
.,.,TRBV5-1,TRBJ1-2,TGCGCCAGCAGCTTGCGAGTGCCAAACTATGGCTACACCTTC,CASSLRVPNYGYTF
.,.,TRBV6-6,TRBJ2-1,TGTGCCAGCACCCCCAGGCAATACAATGAGCAGTTCTTC,CASTPRQYNEQFF
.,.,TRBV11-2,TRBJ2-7,TGTGCCAGCAGCGTAGGGTCGGGTCCCTACGAGCAGTACTTC,CASSVGSGPYEQYF
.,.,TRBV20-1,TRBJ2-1,TGCAGTGCTTACACAGGGTTCCGCCTGCTCTTC,CSAYTGFRLLF
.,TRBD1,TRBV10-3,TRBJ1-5,TGTGCCATCAGGCCAACCGGACAGGGACCCCAGCATTTT,CAIRPTGQGPQHF
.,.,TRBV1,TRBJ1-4,TGCACCAGCAGCCAAGATGGAGGAGCGGGGGAAAAACTGTTTTTT,CTSSQDGGAGEKLFF
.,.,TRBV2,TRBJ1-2,TGTGCCAGCAGGGACACAGGGTGGAACTATGGCTACACCTTC,CASRDTGWNYGYTF
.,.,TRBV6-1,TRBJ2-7,TGTGCCAGCACTTACGCGGCCAGGGCCTACGAGCAGTACTTC,CASTYAARAYEQYF
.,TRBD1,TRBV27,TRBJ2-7,TGTGCCAGCAGTTTATGGGGGACAGCCTACGAGCAGTACTTC,CASSLWGTAYEQYF
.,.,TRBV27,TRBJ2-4,TGTGCCAGCAGTTCCGGGACACTACTAGCCAAAAACATTCAGTACTTC,CASSSGTLLAKNIQYF
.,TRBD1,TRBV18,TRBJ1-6,TGTGCCAGCTCTCCGGGGACAGGGATTTCACCCCTCCACTTT,CASSPGTGISPLHF
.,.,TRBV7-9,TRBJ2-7,TGTGCCAGCAGCACCTTCTCCTACGAGCAGTACTTC,CASSTFSYEQYF
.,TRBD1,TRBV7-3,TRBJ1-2,TGTGCCAGCAGCTTATCGGCGACAGGGAATGGCTACACCTTC,CASSLSATGNGYTF
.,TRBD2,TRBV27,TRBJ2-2,TGTGCCAGCAGTGGGGAGGGGTCGAACACCGGGGAGCTGTTTTTT,CASSGEGSNTGELFF
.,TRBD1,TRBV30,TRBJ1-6,TGTGCCTGGAGAACCGTACAGGGGATCGGTTCACCCCTCCACTTT,CAWRTVQGIGSPLHF
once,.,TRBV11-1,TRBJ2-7,TGTGCCAGCAGCCCCGGGACCGGAGCCTACGAGCAGTACTTC,CASSPGTGAYEQYF
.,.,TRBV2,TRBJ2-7,TGTGCCAGCGTGACAGGCCACAGCTCCTACGAGCAGTACTTC,CASVTGHSSYEQYF
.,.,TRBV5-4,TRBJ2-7,TGTGCCAGCAGCCGAGCTGGGAGCGACGAGCAGTACTTC,CASSRAGSDEQYF
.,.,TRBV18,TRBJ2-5,TGTGCCAGCTCACCACCGACCCCCGGGTTGGCCCAGTACTTC,CASSPPTPGLAQYF
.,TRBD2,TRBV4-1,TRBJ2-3,TGCGCCAGCAGCCGCACGACTAGCGGGGGAGGAGATACGCAGTATTTT,CASSRTTSGGGDTQYF
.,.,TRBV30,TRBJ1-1,TGTGCCTGGAGTTCGGGGCCTCAGACTGAAGCTTTCTTT,CAWSSGPQTEAFF